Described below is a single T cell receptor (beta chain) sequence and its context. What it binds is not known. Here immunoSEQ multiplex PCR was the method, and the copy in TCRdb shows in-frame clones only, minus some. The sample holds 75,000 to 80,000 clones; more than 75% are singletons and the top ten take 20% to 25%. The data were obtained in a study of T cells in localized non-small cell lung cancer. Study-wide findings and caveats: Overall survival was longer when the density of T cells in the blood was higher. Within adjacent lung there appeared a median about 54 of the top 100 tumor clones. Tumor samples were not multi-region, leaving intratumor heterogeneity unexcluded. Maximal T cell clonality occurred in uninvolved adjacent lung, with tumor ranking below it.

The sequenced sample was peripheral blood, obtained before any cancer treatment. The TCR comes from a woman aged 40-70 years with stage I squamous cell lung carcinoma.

The CDR3 region has the DNA TGCGCCAGCAGAACAACCAGGGGGCCGCAAGAGACCCAGTACTTC. Translation: CASRTTRGPQETQYF. This chain joins TRBV5-1 and TRBJ2-5; 8 nucleotides agree with TRBD1. V trimming: 5 bases; J trimming: 2 bases; junction bases outside the gene matches: 8. The CDR3 covers 15 residues. Germline CDR1 and CDR2: SGHRS and YFSETQ.